This T cell receptor (beta chain) was recorded in a study of beta chain features in type 1 diabetes. Each donor gave one heparinised blood draw averaging around 120 mL. Every sorted population was more than 95% pure. J lost 2 bases, V lost 0 bases, and 12 bases had no gene match. Germline V gives CDR1 SGDLS, CDR2 YYNGEE. The CDR3 covers 19 residues. Expressed TCRB transcripts got sequenced, as all isolated RNA was reverse transcribed. The repertoire was sequenced with immunoSEQ multiplex PCR; TCRdb's copy has only in-frame clones and lacks some. The sample yields about 110,000 clones, less than 40% seen once.

This TCR was sampled from a woman under 30 in good health. The sequenced sample consisted of stem cell memory CD4+ T cells from blood. The V gene is TRBV9, the J gene TRBJ2-1, with TRBD2 identical over 9 bases. The CDR3 region has the DNA TGTGCCAGCAGCGTAGCCCGCGCGGGAGGGCAGGTGACCTACAATGAGCAGTTCTTC. Translation gives CASSVARAGGQVTYNEQFF.